These T cell receptor beta chains were read from a single sample in a study of blood T cell repertoires in COVID-19. Assay: immunoSEQ multiplex PCR; the TCRdb copy retains only in-frame clones and omits some. The table includes over 250,000 clones, over 75% detected once. The sequenced sample was peripheral blood. The receptor source for this set is a human donor in a cohort sampled during active COVID-19. CDR3s include the opening cysteine and the closing phenylalanine or tryptophan. A D gene is named only where the DNA matches it firmly. Where a row states a size, it is once, few, many or the class of an expanded clone; other rows omit it.

d_call: .
v_call: TRBV4-2
j_call: TRBJ2-5
clone_size: once
cdr3_aa: CASSQTRDYQETQYF
cdr3_nt: TGTGCCAGCAGCCAGACCCGGGACTACCAAGAGACCCAGTACTTC

d_call: TRBD1
v_call: TRBV7-9
j_call: TRBJ2-1
clone_size: .
cdr3_aa: CASSPGTGPIPFF
cdr3_nt: TGTGCCAGCAGCCCGGGGACAGGTCCAATCCCGTTCTTC

d_call: .
v_call: TRBV7-9
j_call: TRBJ1-2
clone_size: .
cdr3_aa: CASSLRSSYGYTF
cdr3_nt: TGTGCCAGCAGCTTACGTTCCAGTTATGGCTACACCTTC

d_call: .
v_call: TRBV29-1
j_call: TRBJ1-3
clone_size: .
cdr3_aa: CSVVLRQDNFLNTIYF
cdr3_nt: TGCAGCGTTGTCCTCAGACAGGATAACTTTTTAAACACCATATATTTT

d_call: TRBD1
v_call: TRBV4-1
j_call: TRBJ1-6
clone_size: .
cdr3_aa: CASSLSGTGSSPLHF
cdr3_nt: TGCGCCAGCAGCCTAAGTGGGACAGGGAGTTCACCCCTCCACTTT

d_call: .
v_call: TRBV19
j_call: TRBJ1-5
clone_size: .
cdr3_aa: CASSMAVTSQPQHF
cdr3_nt: TGTGCCAGTAGTATGGCAGTCACAAGTCAGCCCCAGCATTTT

d_call: .
v_call: TRBV16
j_call: TRBJ2-1
clone_size: .
cdr3_aa: CASSQLSGEQFF
cdr3_nt: TGTGCCAGCAGCCAATTGTCGGGAGAGCAGTTCTTC

d_call: .
v_call: TRBV7-2
j_call: TRBJ1-5
clone_size: few
cdr3_aa: CASSLAHRGNQPQHF
cdr3_nt: TGTGCCAGCAGCTTAGCGCACCGGGGGAATCAGCCCCAGCATTTT

d_call: TRBD1
v_call: TRBV12-3/TRBV12-4
j_call: TRBJ1-2
clone_size: .
cdr3_aa: CASSRGQVGGYTF
cdr3_nt: TGTGCCAGCAGTCGTGGACAGGTCGGTGGCTACACCTTC

d_call: .
v_call: TRBV24-1
j_call: TRBJ1-5
clone_size: .
cdr3_aa: CAIQHDSNQPQHF
cdr3_nt: TGTGCCATACAGCACGATAGCAATCAGCCCCAGCATTTT

d_call: .
v_call: TRBV28
j_call: TRBJ2-2
clone_size: .
cdr3_aa: CASSTNTGELFF
cdr3_nt: TGTGCCAGCAGTACAAACACCGGGGAGCTGTTTTTT

d_call: .
v_call: TRBV12-3/TRBV12-4
j_call: TRBJ1-2
clone_size: .
cdr3_aa: CASSLTENYGYTF
cdr3_nt: TGTGCCAGCAGTTTAACTGAAAACTATGGCTACACCTTC

d_call: .
v_call: TRBV28
j_call: TRBJ1-5
clone_size: once
cdr3_aa: CASSFSGGSNQPQHF
cdr3_nt: TGTGCCAGCAGTTTCTCCGGGGGTAGCAATCAGCCCCAGCATTTT

d_call: TRBD2
v_call: TRBV24-1
j_call: TRBJ2-1
clone_size: .
cdr3_aa: CATSGPGTSGNTEQFF
cdr3_nt: TGTGCCACCAGTGGTCCCGGGACTAGCGGGAACACTGAGCAGTTCTTC

d_call: TRBD2
v_call: TRBV28
j_call: TRBJ2-7
clone_size: .
cdr3_aa: CASSPYPFLAGFYEQYF
cdr3_nt: TGTGCCAGCAGTCCCTACCCCTTCCTAGCGGGGTTTTACGAGCAGTACTTC

d_call: .
v_call: TRBV28
j_call: TRBJ2-7
clone_size: .
cdr3_aa: CASSFPPALSGQYF
cdr3_nt: TGTGCCAGCAGTTTCCCCCCCGCTCTGAGTGGGCAGTACTTC

d_call: .
v_call: TRBV12-3/TRBV12-4
j_call: TRBJ2-5
clone_size: .
cdr3_aa: CASSYGGVETQYF
cdr3_nt: TGTGCCAGCAGTTATGGCGGAGTAGAGACCCAGTACTTC

d_call: TRBD1
v_call: TRBV19
j_call: TRBJ2-5
clone_size: once
cdr3_aa: CASSIGARGRETQYF
cdr3_nt: TGTGCCAGTAGTATCGGAGCCAGGGGGCGTGAGACCCAGTACTTC

d_call: TRBD2
v_call: TRBV18
j_call: TRBJ2-7
clone_size: .
cdr3_aa: CASSQGGLAGAFEQYF
cdr3_nt: TGTGCCAGCTCGCAAGGGGGACTAGCGGGAGCTTTTGAGCAGTACTTC

d_call: TRBD1
v_call: TRBV27
j_call: TRBJ2-1
clone_size: .
cdr3_aa: CASSLGTGGNNEQFF
cdr3_nt: TGTGCCAGCAGCCTCGGGACAGGGGGGAACAATGAGCAGTTCTTC

d_call: .
v_call: TRBV5-4
j_call: TRBJ2-7
clone_size: .
cdr3_aa: CASSDNREYGYEQYF
cdr3_nt: TGTGCCAGCAGCGACAACCGGGAGTACGGCTACGAGCAGTACTTC

d_call: .
v_call: TRBV7-9
j_call: TRBJ1-2
clone_size: .
cdr3_aa: CASSLGAANYGYTF
cdr3_nt: TGTGCCAGCAGCTTAGGTGCAGCTAACTATGGCTACACCTTC

d_call: .
v_call: TRBV18
j_call: TRBJ1-6
clone_size: once
cdr3_aa: CASSETEIDNSPLHF
cdr3_nt: TGTGCCAGCTCAGAAACAGAAATCGATAATTCACCCCTCCACTTT

d_call: TRBD1
v_call: TRBV5-5
j_call: TRBJ1-2
clone_size: .
cdr3_aa: CASSLGDRDYGYTF
cdr3_nt: TGTGCCAGCAGCTTGGGGGACAGGGACTATGGCTACACCTTC

d_call: TRBD1
v_call: TRBV28
j_call: TRBJ1-3
clone_size: .
cdr3_aa: CASSTGTGWNTIYF
cdr3_nt: TGTGCCAGCAGTACCGGGACAGGATGGAACACCATATATTTT

d_call: TRBD2
v_call: TRBV7-9
j_call: TRBJ2-3
clone_size: .
cdr3_aa: CASSLAGGRTDTQYF
cdr3_nt: TGTGCCAGCAGCTTAGCGGGCGGGAGGACAGATACGCAGTATTTT

d_call: .
v_call: TRBV19
j_call: TRBJ2-3
clone_size: .
cdr3_aa: CASSKGGGSSDTQYF
cdr3_nt: TGTGCCAGTAGTAAGGGAGGGGGTAGTTCAGATACGCAGTATTTT

d_call: .
v_call: TRBV13
j_call: TRBJ1-2
clone_size: once
cdr3_aa: CASSFRDTFGGYTF
cdr3_nt: TGTGCCAGCAGCTTCCGGGACACCTTCGGTGGCTACACCTTC

d_call: TRBD1
v_call: TRBV6-5
j_call: TRBJ1-1
clone_size: .
cdr3_aa: CATGGTGVMNTEAFF
cdr3_nt: TGTGCCACGGGGGGGACAGGGGTCATGAACACTGAAGCTTTCTTT

d_call: TRBD1
v_call: TRBV28
j_call: TRBJ1-2
clone_size: .
cdr3_aa: CASRLGTGVWRNYGYTF
cdr3_nt: TGTGCCAGCAGACTTGGGACAGGGGTATGGAGAAACTATGGCTACACCTTC

d_call: .
v_call: TRBV7-2
j_call: TRBJ2-5
clone_size: .
cdr3_aa: CASSLVQETQYF
cdr3_nt: TGTGCCAGCAGCTTAGTCCAGGAGACCCAGTACTTC

d_call: .
v_call: TRBV5-4
j_call: TRBJ2-3
clone_size: .
cdr3_aa: CASSLINTDTQYF
cdr3_nt: TGTGCCAGCAGCTTGATTAACACAGATACGCAGTATTTT

d_call: TRBD1
v_call: TRBV7-9
j_call: TRBJ1-2
clone_size: .
cdr3_aa: CASSLARDRVDYGYTF
cdr3_nt: TGTGCCAGCAGCTTAGCTCGGGACAGGGTAGACTATGGCTACACCTTC

d_call: .
v_call: TRBV27
j_call: TRBJ1-1
clone_size: few
cdr3_aa: CASKRDRTNAEAFF
cdr3_nt: TGTGCCAGCAAGCGCGACAGGACCAACGCTGAAGCTTTCTTT

d_call: .
v_call: TRBV7-6
j_call: TRBJ1-4
clone_size: once
cdr3_aa: CASSRRGIRATNEKLFF
cdr3_nt: TGTGCCAGCAGCCGACGGGGTATAAGGGCAACTAATGAAAAACTGTTTTTT

d_call: .
v_call: TRBV2
j_call: TRBJ1-1
clone_size: .
cdr3_aa: CASIMVAARNTEAFF
cdr3_nt: TGTGCCAGCATCATGGTCGCCGCTAGGAACACTGAAGCTTTCTTT

d_call: .
v_call: TRBV2
j_call: TRBJ2-3
clone_size: once
cdr3_aa: CASSKIGGNSDTQYF
cdr3_nt: TGTGCCAGCAGTAAAATTGGCGGGAATTCAGATACGCAGTATTTT

d_call: TRBD1
v_call: TRBV28
j_call: TRBJ1-4
clone_size: .
cdr3_aa: CASQNGQGGKLFF
cdr3_nt: TGTGCCAGCCAGAACGGACAGGGAGGAAAACTGTTTTTT

d_call: .
v_call: TRBV18
j_call: TRBJ2-5
clone_size: .
cdr3_aa: CASSKAGSRQETQYF
cdr3_nt: TGTGCCAGCTCAAAGGCGGGGAGTCGGCAAGAGACCCAGTACTTC

d_call: TRBD1
v_call: TRBV28
j_call: TRBJ2-7
clone_size: .
cdr3_aa: CASSSPGQGGRLYEQYF
cdr3_nt: TGTGCCAGCAGTTCGCCGGGACAGGGAGGTAGGCTCTACGAGCAGTACTTC

d_call: TRBD2
v_call: TRBV5-1
j_call: TRBJ2-5
clone_size: .
cdr3_aa: CASSIGTSGRSGETQYF
cdr3_nt: TGCGCCAGCAGCATCGGGACTAGCGGGAGAAGTGGAGAGACCCAGTACTTC

d_call: .
v_call: TRBV7-9
j_call: TRBJ2-3
clone_size: .
cdr3_aa: CASSLTLPRPDTQYF
cdr3_nt: TGTGCCAGCAGCTTAACCCTCCCGAGGCCAGATACGCAGTATTTT